What follows are 4 T cell receptor beta chains derived from one specimen sequenced in a study of regulatory T cells in long-lasting Graves disease. TCR beta libraries were built with iRepertoire HTBI primers and Arm-PCR of CDR3 regions. In TCRdb, the multiplex PCR reads were re-called with MiXCR into one record per CDR3 protein. The data show under 450,000 distinct CDR3 sequences, roughly 23% seen once. Sample time point: persistent/refractory GD, antithyroid drugs over 5 years with positive TRAb. Researchers made the TCR library from RNA that was extracted from PBMCs. The input for sequencing was peripheral blood mononuclear cells (PBMCs), taken when the disease was refractory, from a patient treated with antithyroid drugs. Receptors originate from a woman aged 40 to 49 with Graves disease.

This clonotype has only one observation. Given a much more abundant clone one base away, this may be a read error. The V and J genes are TRBV11-2 and TRBJ2-5; 8 bases agree with TRBD1. CDR3 size: 15 residues. Germline trimming cut 7 bases from V and 1 base from J; bases unmatched to any gene: 8. Germline CDR1 is SGHAT and CDR2 is FQNNGV. The CDR3 sequence is CASNLNRGTQETQYF. CDR3 sequence (DNA): TGTGCCAGCAACCTAAACAGGGGGACCCAAGAGACCCAGTACTTC.

This chain uses TRBV28 with TRBJ2-4; 8 bases match TRBD1. The germline V gene has CDR1 MDHEN and CDR2 SYDVKM. The CDR3 extends over 15 amino acids. The J segment lost 1 base and the V segment lost 6 bases, leaving 5 bases of the junction unmatched. CDR3 bases: TGTGCCAGCAGAGCAGGGGGCGCGGCCAAAAACATTCAGTACTTC. Translated, it gives CASRAGGAAKNIQYF.

This clonotype was counted at least ten times. This chain connects TRBV6-9 to TRBJ2-7; D is uncertain. V lost 3 bases and J 0 bases, leaving 9 bases between the germline ends. Germline values: CDR1 MNHGY, CDR2 SVAAGI. There are 14 residues in the CDR3. DNA for the CDR3: TGTGCCAGCAGTTACTTTCGGACCTCCTACGAGCAGTACTTC. It codes for CASSYFRTSYEQYF.

Worth noting for this clonotype: A much more abundant neighbour one base away suggests this may be a read error. The CDR3 reads CAGSSGGWEKLFF. The CDR3 coding sequence is TGTGCCGGCAGTTCCGGGGGATGGGAAAAACTGTTTTTT. The rearrangement links TRBV28 to TRBJ1-4, with a tentative D call TRBD1 (5 bases). Germline CDR1 MDHEN, CDR2 SYDVKM. The CDR3 has 13 amino acids.